A selection of T cell receptor beta chains follows, all from one sample in a study of T cell responses to AZD1222 COVID-19 vaccine. Produced via immunoSEQ multiplex PCR; TCRdb's table is partial and in-frame only. The sample lists 110,000 to 150,000 clones, just under 95% occurring once. The sequencing used peripheral blood, collected on day 0 of AZD1222 vaccination. The source of these receptors is an adult in good health. CDR3s include the opening cysteine and the closing phenylalanine or tryptophan. Fields, in order: J gene, CDR3 length, V gene, clone size, D gene, CDR3 protein, CDR3 DNA. The D gene is left open where the match is weak. Not all rows give a size; the values are once, few, many and, for expanded clones, a class.

J: TRBJ2-7; length: 10; V: TRBV10-2; size: -; D: -; CDR3: CASSLQGQYF; DNA: TGCGCCAGCAGCCTCCAGGGGCAGTACTTC
J: TRBJ2-3; length: 14; V: TRBV5-1; size: once; D: -; CDR3: CASSFVGTKDTQYF; DNA: TGCGCCAGCAGCTTCGTCGGGACCAAAGATACGCAGTATTTT
J: TRBJ1-1; length: 13; V: TRBV27; size: once; D: -; CDR3: CASRTEGWTEAFF; DNA: TGTGCCAGCCGAACCGAGGGTTGGACTGAAGCTTTCTTT
J: TRBJ2-3; length: 16; V: TRBV7-3; size: -; D: -; CDR3: CASSLNPSPGTDTQYF; DNA: TGTGCCAGCAGCTTAAACCCCTCTCCCGGTACAGATACGCAGTATTTT
J: TRBJ2-7; length: 13; V: TRBV9; size: -; D: -; CDR3: CASSVGWGYEQYF; DNA: TGTGCCAGCAGCGTAGGGTGGGGGTACGAGCAGTACTTC
J: TRBJ1-6; length: 17; V: TRBV5-6; size: -; D: TRBD1; CDR3: CASSLGYPGQYNSPLHF; DNA: TGTGCCAGCAGCCTTGGTTACCCGGGACAGTATAATTCACCCCTCCACTTT
J: TRBJ2-1; length: 14; V: TRBV5-1; size: -; D: TRBD2; CDR3: CASSPGTSGNEQFF; DNA: TGCGCCAGCAGTCCTGGGACTAGCGGCAATGAGCAGTTCTTC
J: TRBJ2-2; length: 17; V: TRBV15; size: -; D: TRBD2; CDR3: CATSRDLTSGIVGELFF; DNA: TGTGCCACCAGCAGAGATCTTACTAGCGGGATAGTAGGGGAGCTGTTTTTT
J: TRBJ1-2; length: 16; V: TRBV6-5; size: -; D: -; CDR3: CASSYGGTEANYGYTF; DNA: TGTGCCAGCAGTTATGGAGGAACCGAAGCTAACTATGGCTACACCTTC
J: TRBJ2-3; length: 11; V: TRBV5-5; size: -; D: -; CDR3: CASSLEDAQYF; DNA: TGTGCCAGCAGCCTTGAGGATGCGCAGTATTTT
J: TRBJ2-2; length: 15; V: TRBV11-3; size: -; D: -; CDR3: CASSPSLANTGELFF; DNA: TGTGCCAGCAGCCCATCACTGGCGAACACCGGGGAGCTGTTTTTT
J: TRBJ1-1; length: 15; V: TRBV4-2; size: few; D: TRBD1; CDR3: CASSHPGQGRSEAFF; DNA: TGTGCCAGCAGCCACCCCGGACAGGGGCGGAGTGAAGCTTTCTTT
J: TRBJ2-1; length: 17; V: TRBV19; size: -; D: -; CDR3: CASSRRGDRESYNEQFF; DNA: TGTGCCAGTAGTAGGAGGGGTGACAGGGAGTCCTACAATGAGCAGTTCTTC
J: TRBJ2-1; length: 14; V: TRBV18; size: -; D: -; CDR3: CASSPASARNEQFF; DNA: TGTGCCAGCTCACCCGCAAGCGCTAGGAATGAGCAGTTCTTC
J: TRBJ2-2; length: 17; V: TRBV27; size: -; D: -; CDR3: CASSRGRNLPNTGELFF; DNA: TGTGCCAGCAGTCGGGGCAGGAACCTCCCGAACACCGGGGAGCTGTTTTTT
J: TRBJ1-2; length: 13; V: TRBV5-8; size: -; D: -; CDR3: CASSLRGAWGYTF; DNA: TGTGCCAGCAGCTTGCGGGGGGCGTGGGGCTACACCTTC
J: TRBJ1-2; length: 15; V: TRBV9; size: once; D: TRBD1; CDR3: CASSSPGTGYDGYTF; DNA: TGTGCCAGCAGCTCTCCCGGGACAGGGTACGATGGCTACACCTTC
J: TRBJ2-1; length: 15; V: TRBV11-3; size: -; D: -; CDR3: CASSQGQETYNEQFF; DNA: TGTGCCAGCAGCCAAGGGCAGGAAACCTACAATGAGCAGTTCTTC